The rows below give T cell receptor beta chains drawn from one sample of a study of OX40 agonist ivuxolimab in advanced cancers. Assay used: immunoSEQ multiplex PCR; TCRdb lists only in-frame clones, some missing. Among fewer than 200,000 clones listed, 90% to 95% were seen once. The sequencing used CD4+ or CD8+ T cells sorted from blood, collected in a trial of the OX40 agonist ivuxolimab. These receptors all come from an adult with an advanced solid tumor such as melanoma, head and neck, liver or kidney cancer. Each CDR3 is given with its conserved first and last residue. Fields, in order: J gene, V gene, CDR3 protein.

>TRBJ1-2|TRBV9
CASSVGGVHTF
>TRBJ2-2|TRBV5-1
CASSRTPNTGELFF
>TRBJ1-6|TRBV9
CASSVTDDPPLHF
>TRBJ1-5|TRBV7-2
CASSLGENQPQHF
>TRBJ2-3|TRBV4-1
CASSPLFRDRGTDTQYF
>TRBJ1-1|TRBV2
CASSIRDRMNTEAFF
>TRBJ2-1|TRBV7-2
CASSPGLAESNEQFF
>TRBJ1-2|TRBV5-6
CASSIGTEHYGYTF
>TRBJ2-2|TRBV7-8
CASSLGRGGTGELFF
>TRBJ2-7|TRBV5-1
CASSPRRTYEQYF
>TRBJ2-3|TRBV6-5
CASSWTGADGTDTQYF
>TRBJ1-4|TRBV29-1
CSVVVRQGSEKLFF
>TRBJ2-3|TRBV7-3
CASSSDRVGTDTQYF
>TRBJ1-5|TRBV6-5
CASSYSLGSNQPQHF
>TRBJ1-1|TRBV19
CASSDQRGTEAFF
>TRBJ2-3|TRBV4-3
CASSQDQGPADTQYF
>TRBJ2-5|TRBV6-6
CASKGQGQETQYF
>TRBJ2-1|TRBV9
CASSPGAYNEQFF
>TRBJ1-2|TRBV16
CASSQLSQYGYTF
>TRBJ1-4|TRBV28
CASSSFGTVNEKLFF
>TRBJ2-1|TRBV20-1
CSAAQGGEQFF
>TRBJ1-2|TRBV4-3
CASSQELTGTGLNYGYTF
>TRBJ1-1|TRBV4-3
CASSQDRGGLITLNTEAFF
>TRBJ2-5|TRBV7-9
CASSGLTQETQYF
>-|TRBV10-3
CAIRSPQGMAEQYF
>TRBJ2-5|TRBV30
CAWSRGGIQETQYF
>TRBJ2-3|TRBV19
CASSIVQGSTSTDTQYF
>TRBJ2-3|TRBV5-1
CASSLGEPTDTQYF
>TRBJ1-1|TRBV9
CASSVEGRVSEAFF
>TRBJ2-1|TRBV5-1
CASSWGLAGGRNEQFF
>TRBJ2-7|TRBV19
CASSPQTGVYEQYF
>TRBJ2-1|TRBV28
CASSTAWAGDSYNEQFF
>TRBJ2-5|TRBV7-3
CASSLKLGLQETQYF
>TRBJ1-2|TRBV6-5
CASSYSMGAGSYGYTF
>TRBJ2-1|TRBV9
CASSVSGTSYNEQFF
>TRBJ1-1|TRBV10-3
CAIKSDRGTEAFF
>TRBJ1-5|TRBV27
CASRGGQGTGQPQHF
>TRBJ2-4|TRBV19
CASSDPRDSNRRNIQYF
>TRBJ2-1|TRBV6-1
CASSEGLLSYNEQFF
>TRBJ1-4|TRBV6-6
CASSTLVGEKLFF
>TRBJ2-1|TRBV14
CASSRLDYNEQFF
>TRBJ2-1|TRBV5-5
CASSLLLAGRGYEQFF
>TRBJ1-6|TRBV25-1
CASSELGRGSSYNSPLHF